This is a list of T cell receptor beta chains from one sample in a study of T-cell reconstitution after alpha-beta-depleted transplantation in children. TCRdb redid the calling of the PCR reads with MiXCR, one entry per CDR3 protein. The table lists more than 550,000 distinct CDR3 sequences, roughly a tenth of them singletons. The input for sequencing was PBMCs from the stem cell graft donor, taken from the stem cell graft. Receptors originate from a human donor who donated a stem cell graft to a child with acute myeloid leukemia. Each CDR3 is given with its conserved first and last residue. Each record gives: J gene, clone size, V gene, D gene, CDR3 protein, CDR3 DNA. A D gene is named only where the DNA matches it firmly. Size tells how often a clone was seen (once, few, many) or the class of an expanded clone, and some rows leave it out.

j_call: TRBJ2-7
clone_size: few
v_call: TRBV5-1
d_call: NA
cdr3_aa: CASSLDRGPPYEQYF
cdr3_nt: TGCGCCAGCAGCTTGGATAGGGGTCCGCCGTACGAGCAGTACTTC

j_call: TRBJ2-3
clone_size: few
v_call: TRBV6-1
d_call: NA
cdr3_aa: CASRKPGSRKDTQYF
cdr3_nt: TGTGCCAGCCGTAAACCCGGGAGTCGGAAAGATACGCAGTATTTT

j_call: TRBJ2-1
clone_size: many
v_call: TRBV20-1
d_call: TRBD2
cdr3_aa: CSARSKSSGSLYNEQFF
cdr3_nt: TGCAGTGCTAGGTCTAAGTCTAGCGGGTCTCTTTACAATGAGCAGTTCTTC

j_call: TRBJ2-7
clone_size: many
v_call: TRBV7-2
d_call: NA
cdr3_aa: CASSLTRYEQYF
cdr3_nt: TGTGCCAGCAGCTTAACCCGCTACGAGCAGTACTTC

j_call: TRBJ2-1
clone_size: NA
v_call: TRBV29-1
d_call: NA
cdr3_aa: CSVEESIRSYNEQFF
cdr3_nt: TGCAGCGTTGAAGAGTCTATTCGGTCCTACAATGAGCAGTTCTTC

j_call: TRBJ2-1
clone_size: few
v_call: TRBV7-2
d_call: NA
cdr3_aa: CASSLSQSRSYNEQFF
cdr3_nt: TGTGCCAGCAGCTTATCCCAGAGCCGTTCCTACAATGAGCAGTTCTTC

j_call: TRBJ2-3
clone_size: NA
v_call: TRBV7-2
d_call: NA
cdr3_aa: CASSLKLPDTDTQYF
cdr3_nt: TGTGCCAGCAGCTTAAAGCTACCAGACACAGATACGCAGTATTTT

j_call: TRBJ2-6
clone_size: NA
v_call: TRBV5-1
d_call: TRBD2
cdr3_aa: CASSPMTSGKELTLFPGANVLTF
cdr3_nt: TGCGCCAGCAGCCCGATGACTAGCGGGAAGGAACTCACTCTGTTTCCTGGGGCCAACGTCCTGACTTTC

j_call: TRBJ1-3
clone_size: many
v_call: TRBV5-1
d_call: NA
cdr3_aa: CASSSPGRGGDTIYF
cdr3_nt: TGCGCCAGCAGCTCCCCGGGCCGTGGAGGGGACACCATATATTTT

j_call: TRBJ2-1
clone_size: NA
v_call: TRBV4-2
d_call: NA
cdr3_aa: CASSLKMGGGAQLSYNEQFF
cdr3_nt: TGTGCCAGCAGCCTCAAGATGGGCGGAGGAGCGCAATTATCCTACAATGAGCAGTTCTTC

j_call: TRBJ1-6
clone_size: NA
v_call: TRBV4-2
d_call: NA
cdr3_aa: CASSQTRGDTGSPLHF
cdr3_nt: TGTGCCAGCAGCCAAACCCGGGGGGACACCGGCTCACCCCTCCACTTT

j_call: TRBJ2-5
clone_size: many
v_call: TRBV27
d_call: NA
cdr3_aa: CASSLRFSETQYF
cdr3_nt: TGTGCCAGCAGTTTAAGGTTTTCGGAGACCCAGTACTTC

j_call: TRBJ2-7
clone_size: few
v_call: TRBV3-1
d_call: TRBD2
cdr3_aa: CASSQVGTSVTYF
cdr3_nt: TGTGCCAGCAGCCAAGTAGGGACTAGCGTGACGTACTTC

j_call: TRBJ2-7
clone_size: few
v_call: TRBV5-1
d_call: TRBD1
cdr3_aa: CASSWDREQYF
cdr3_nt: TGCGCCAGCAGCTGGGACAGGGAGCAGTACTTC

j_call: TRBJ1-3
clone_size: NA
v_call: TRBV12-3/TRBV12-4
d_call: NA
cdr3_aa: CASSSLTGGNTIYF
cdr3_nt: TGTGCCAGCAGTTCCTTGACAGGCGGAAACACCATATATTTT

j_call: TRBJ2-5
clone_size: NA
v_call: TRBV12-3/TRBV12-4
d_call: TRBD2
cdr3_aa: CASSHRVAGRAKETQYF
cdr3_nt: TGTGCCAGCAGTCACCGGGTAGCGGGGAGGGCGAAGGAGACCCAGTACTTC

j_call: TRBJ1-5
clone_size: NA
v_call: TRBV7-9
d_call: NA
cdr3_aa: CASSLGLGGEGNQPQHF
cdr3_nt: TGTGCCAGCAGCTTGGGGCTGGGGGGCGAGGGCAATCAGCCCCAGCATTTT

j_call: TRBJ2-1
clone_size: many
v_call: TRBV20-1
d_call: NA
cdr3_aa: CSAILPLDWYYNEQFF
cdr3_nt: TGCAGTGCTATTCTCCCTCTGGACTGGTACTACAATGAGCAGTTCTTC

j_call: TRBJ1-3
clone_size: NA
v_call: TRBV4-3
d_call: TRBD1
cdr3_aa: CASSQARGQGDTIYF
cdr3_nt: TGCGCCAGCAGCCAAGCTCGGGGACAGGGAGACACCATATATTTT

j_call: TRBJ2-7
clone_size: once
v_call: TRBV24-1
d_call: TRBD2
cdr3_aa: CATSDSASGYTYEQYF
cdr3_nt: TGTGCCACCAGTGATTCGGCTAGCGGTTACACCTACGAGCAGTACTTC

j_call: TRBJ2-3
clone_size: few
v_call: TRBV15
d_call: NA
cdr3_aa: CATSSPEGVSQKQYF
cdr3_nt: TGTGCCACCAGCAGTCCGGAGGGAGTTTCCCAGAAGCAGTATTTT

j_call: TRBJ2-1
clone_size: many
v_call: TRBV29-1
d_call: TRBD2
cdr3_aa: CSVEASGSRGEQFF
cdr3_nt: TGCAGCGTTGAGGCTAGCGGGAGTCGTGGTGAGCAGTTCTTC